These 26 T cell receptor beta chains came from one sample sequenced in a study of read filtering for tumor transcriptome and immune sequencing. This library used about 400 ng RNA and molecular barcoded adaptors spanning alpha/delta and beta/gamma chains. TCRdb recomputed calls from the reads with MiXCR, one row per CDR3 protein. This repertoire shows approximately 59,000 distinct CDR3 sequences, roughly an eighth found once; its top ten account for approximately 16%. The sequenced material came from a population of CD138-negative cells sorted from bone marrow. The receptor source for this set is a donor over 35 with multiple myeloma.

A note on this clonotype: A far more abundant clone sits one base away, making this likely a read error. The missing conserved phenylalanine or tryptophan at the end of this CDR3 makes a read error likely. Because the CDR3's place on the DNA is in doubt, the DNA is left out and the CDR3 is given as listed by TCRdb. The CDR3 loop reads CASSQEDYEQYS. This chain uses TRBV3-2 with TRBJ2-7. TRBV3-2 is recorded as a pseudogene. The CDR3 is made up of 12 amino acids, end residues included.

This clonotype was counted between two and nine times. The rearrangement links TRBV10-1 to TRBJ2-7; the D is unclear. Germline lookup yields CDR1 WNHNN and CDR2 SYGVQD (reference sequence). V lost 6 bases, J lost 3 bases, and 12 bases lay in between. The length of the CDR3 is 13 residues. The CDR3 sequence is CASSQAKGYEQYF. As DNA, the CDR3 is TGCGCCAGCAGCCAGGCAAAAGGCTACGAGCAGTACTTC.

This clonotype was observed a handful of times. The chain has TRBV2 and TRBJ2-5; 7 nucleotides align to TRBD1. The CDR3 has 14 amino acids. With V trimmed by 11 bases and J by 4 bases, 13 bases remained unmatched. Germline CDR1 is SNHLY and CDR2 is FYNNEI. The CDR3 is CASRRAGGSETQYF. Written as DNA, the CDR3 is TGTGCCTCCCGACGGGCAGGGGGTTCAGAGACCCAGTACTTC. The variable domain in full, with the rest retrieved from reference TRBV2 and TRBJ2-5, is EPEVTQTPSHQVTQMGQEVILRCVPISNHLYFYWYRQILGQKVEFLVSFYNNEISEKSEIFDDQFSVERPDGSNFTLKIRSTKLEDSAMYFCASRRAGGSETQYFGPGTRLLVL.

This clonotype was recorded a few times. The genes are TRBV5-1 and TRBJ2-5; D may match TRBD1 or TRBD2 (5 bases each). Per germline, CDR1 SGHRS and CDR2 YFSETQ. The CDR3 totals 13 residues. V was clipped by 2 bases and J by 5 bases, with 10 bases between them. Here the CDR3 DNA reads TGCGCCAGCAGCTTTGGGGGTTCGGAGACCCAGTACTTC. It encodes CASSFGGSETQYF.

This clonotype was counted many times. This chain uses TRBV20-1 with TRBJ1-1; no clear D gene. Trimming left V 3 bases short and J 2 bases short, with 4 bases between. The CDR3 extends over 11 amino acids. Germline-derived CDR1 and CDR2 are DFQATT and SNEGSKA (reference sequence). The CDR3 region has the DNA TGCAGTGCTAGGCCCAACACTGAAGCTTTCTTT. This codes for CSARPNTEAFF.

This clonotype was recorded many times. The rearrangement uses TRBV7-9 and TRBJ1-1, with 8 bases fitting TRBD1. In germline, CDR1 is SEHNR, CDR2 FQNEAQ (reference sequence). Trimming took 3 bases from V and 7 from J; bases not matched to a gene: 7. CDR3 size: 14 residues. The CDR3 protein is CASSFRTGTFEAFF. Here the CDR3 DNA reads TGTGCCAGCAGCTTCCGGACAGGGACGTTTGAAGCTTTCTTT.

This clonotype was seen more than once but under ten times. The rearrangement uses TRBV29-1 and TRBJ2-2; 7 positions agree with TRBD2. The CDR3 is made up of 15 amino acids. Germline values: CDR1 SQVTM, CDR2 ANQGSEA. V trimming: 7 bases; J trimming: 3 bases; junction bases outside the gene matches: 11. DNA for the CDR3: TGCAGCGCCAGAGTCGGGGGGTTAGACACCGGGGAGCTGTTTTTT. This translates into CSARVGGLDTGELFF.

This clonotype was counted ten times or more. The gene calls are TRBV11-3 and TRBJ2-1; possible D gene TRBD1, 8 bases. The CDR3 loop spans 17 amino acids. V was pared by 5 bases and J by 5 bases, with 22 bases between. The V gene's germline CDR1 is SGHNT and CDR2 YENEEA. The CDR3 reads CASSQGALVRGDNEQFF. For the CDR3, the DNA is TGTGCCAGCAGCCAGGGGGCTCTGGTACGGGGGGACAATGAGCAGTTCTTC. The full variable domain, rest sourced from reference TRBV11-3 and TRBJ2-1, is EAGVVQSPRYKIIEKKQPVAFWCNPISGHNTLYWYLQNLGQGPELLIRYENEEAVDDSQLPKDRFSAERLKGVDSTLKIQPAELGDSAVYLCASSQGALVRGDNEQFFGPGTRLTVL.

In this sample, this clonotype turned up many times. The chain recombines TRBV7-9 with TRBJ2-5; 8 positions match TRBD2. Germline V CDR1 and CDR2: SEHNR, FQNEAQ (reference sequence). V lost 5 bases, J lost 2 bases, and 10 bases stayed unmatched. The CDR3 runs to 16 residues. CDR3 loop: CASSARSGGLQETQYF. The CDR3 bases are TGTGCCAGCAGCGCCCGAAGCGGGGGCCTACAAGAGACCCAGTACTTC.

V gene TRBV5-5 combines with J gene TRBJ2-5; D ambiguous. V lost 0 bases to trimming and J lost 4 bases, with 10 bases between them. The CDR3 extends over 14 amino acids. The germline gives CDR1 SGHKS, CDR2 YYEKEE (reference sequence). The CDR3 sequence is CASSLGTARETQYF. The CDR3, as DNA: TGTGCCAGCAGCTTGGGTACCGCTCGAGAGACCCAGTACTTC.

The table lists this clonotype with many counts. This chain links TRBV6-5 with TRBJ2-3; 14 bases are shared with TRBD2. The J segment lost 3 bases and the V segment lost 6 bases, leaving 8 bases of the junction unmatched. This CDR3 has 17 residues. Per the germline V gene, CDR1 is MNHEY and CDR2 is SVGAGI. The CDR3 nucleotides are TGTGCCAGCAGCCTGACTAGCGGGGGGGCTCGGACAGATACGCAGTATTTT. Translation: CASSLTSGGARTDTQYF.

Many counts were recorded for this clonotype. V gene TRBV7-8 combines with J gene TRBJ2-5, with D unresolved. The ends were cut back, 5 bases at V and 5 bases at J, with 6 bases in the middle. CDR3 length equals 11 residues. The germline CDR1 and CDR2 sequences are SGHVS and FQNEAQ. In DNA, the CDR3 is TGTGCCAGCAGCCCATTGGAGACCCAGTACTTC. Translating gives CASSPLETQYF.

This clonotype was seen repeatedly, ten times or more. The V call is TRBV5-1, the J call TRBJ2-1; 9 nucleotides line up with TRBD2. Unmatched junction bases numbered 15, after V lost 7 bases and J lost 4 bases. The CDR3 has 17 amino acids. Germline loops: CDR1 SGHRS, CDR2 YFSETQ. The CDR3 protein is CASGPTFRSGGYNEQFF. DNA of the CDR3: TGCGCCAGCGGCCCGACGTTCAGAAGCGGGGGGTACAATGAGCAGTTCTTC.

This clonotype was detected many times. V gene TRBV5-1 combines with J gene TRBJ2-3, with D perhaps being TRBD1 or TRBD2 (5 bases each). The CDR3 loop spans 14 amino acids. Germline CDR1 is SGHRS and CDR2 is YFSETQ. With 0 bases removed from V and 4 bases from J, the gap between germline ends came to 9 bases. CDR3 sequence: CASSLAGSADTQYF. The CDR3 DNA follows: TGCGCCAGCAGCTTGGCAGGGAGTGCAGATACGCAGTATTTT.

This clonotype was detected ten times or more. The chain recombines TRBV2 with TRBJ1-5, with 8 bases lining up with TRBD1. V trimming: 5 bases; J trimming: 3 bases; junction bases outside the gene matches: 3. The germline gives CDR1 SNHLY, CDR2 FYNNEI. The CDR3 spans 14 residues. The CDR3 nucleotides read TGTGCCAGCAGTAGGGACAGGATCAATCAGCCCCAGCATTTT. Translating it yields CASSRDRINQPQHF.

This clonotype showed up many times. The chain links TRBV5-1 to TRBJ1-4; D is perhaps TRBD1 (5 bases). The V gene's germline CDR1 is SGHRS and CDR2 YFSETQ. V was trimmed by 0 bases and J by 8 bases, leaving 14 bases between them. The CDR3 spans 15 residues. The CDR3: CASSLVVGLEEKLFF. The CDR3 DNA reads TGCGCCAGCAGCTTGGTTGTGGGGCTTGAAGAAAAACTGTTTTTT.

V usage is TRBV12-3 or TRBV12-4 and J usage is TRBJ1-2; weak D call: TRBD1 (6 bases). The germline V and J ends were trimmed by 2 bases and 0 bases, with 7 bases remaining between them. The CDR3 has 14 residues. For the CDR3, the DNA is TGTGCCAGCAGTTTACAGGGGCCTAACTATGGCTACACCTTC. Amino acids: CASSLQGPNYGYTF.

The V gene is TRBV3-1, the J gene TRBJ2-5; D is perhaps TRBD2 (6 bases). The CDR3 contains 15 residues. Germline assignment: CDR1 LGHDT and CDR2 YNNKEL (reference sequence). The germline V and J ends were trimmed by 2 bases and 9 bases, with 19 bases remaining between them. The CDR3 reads CASSQPPGLVPSQYF. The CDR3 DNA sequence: TGTGCCAGCAGCCAACCTCCGGGACTGGTGCCCTCCCAGTACTTC.

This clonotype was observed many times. The CDR3: CASSHPLVEANTDTQYF. DNA for the CDR3: TGCGCCAGCAGCCACCCTTTGGTGGAAGCGAACACAGATACGCAGTATTTT. The rearrangement links TRBV4-1 to TRBJ2-3; D gene uncertain. Germline CDR1 reads MGHRA; CDR2 reads YSYEKL. Trimming removed 3 bases from V and 2 bases from J, with 18 bases in between. This CDR3 has 17 amino acids.

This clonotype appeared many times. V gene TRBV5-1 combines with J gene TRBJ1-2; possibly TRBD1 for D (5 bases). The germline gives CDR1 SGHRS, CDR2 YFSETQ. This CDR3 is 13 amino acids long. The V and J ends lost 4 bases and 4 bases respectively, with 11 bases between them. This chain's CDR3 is CASSQKTGYGYTF. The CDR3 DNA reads TGCGCCAGCAGCCAGAAAACAGGCTATGGCTACACCTTC.

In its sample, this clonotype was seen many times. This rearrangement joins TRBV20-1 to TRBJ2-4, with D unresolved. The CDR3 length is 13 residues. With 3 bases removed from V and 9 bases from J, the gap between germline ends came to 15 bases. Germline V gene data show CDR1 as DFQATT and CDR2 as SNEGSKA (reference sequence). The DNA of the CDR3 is TGCAGTGCTAGCCCCCGACTTCCGAGCATTCAGTACTTC. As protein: CSASPRLPSIQYF.

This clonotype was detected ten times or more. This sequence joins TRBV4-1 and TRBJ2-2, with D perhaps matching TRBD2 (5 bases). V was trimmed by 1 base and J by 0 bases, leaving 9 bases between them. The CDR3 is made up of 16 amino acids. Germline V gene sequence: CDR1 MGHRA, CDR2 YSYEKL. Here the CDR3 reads CASSQGLFANTGELFF. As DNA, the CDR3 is TGCGCCAGCAGCCAAGGACTATTCGCGAACACCGGGGAGCTGTTTTTT.

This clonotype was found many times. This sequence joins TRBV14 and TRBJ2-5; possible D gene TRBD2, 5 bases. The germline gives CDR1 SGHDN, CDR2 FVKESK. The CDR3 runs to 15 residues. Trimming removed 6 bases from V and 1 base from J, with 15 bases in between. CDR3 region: CASSDNARVQETQYF. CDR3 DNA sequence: TGTGCCAGCAGTGACAACGCGCGGGTCCAAGAGACCCAGTACTTC.

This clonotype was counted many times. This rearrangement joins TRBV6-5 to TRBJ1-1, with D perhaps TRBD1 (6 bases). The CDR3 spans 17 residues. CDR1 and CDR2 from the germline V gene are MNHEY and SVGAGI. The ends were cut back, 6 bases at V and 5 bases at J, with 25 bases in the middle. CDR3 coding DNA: TGTGCCAGCAGCCTACCTCCGGGGGCGGCGGGGAAAACTGAAGCTTTCTTT. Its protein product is CASSLPPGAAGKTEAFF.

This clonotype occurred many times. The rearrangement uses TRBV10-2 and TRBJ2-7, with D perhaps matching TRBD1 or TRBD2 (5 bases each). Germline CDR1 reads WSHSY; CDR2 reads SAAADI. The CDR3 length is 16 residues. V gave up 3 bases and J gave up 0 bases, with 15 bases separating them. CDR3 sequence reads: CASSDYLGVNSYEQYF. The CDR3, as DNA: TGCGCCAGCAGTGATTACTTGGGGGTGAACTCCTACGAGCAGTACTTC.

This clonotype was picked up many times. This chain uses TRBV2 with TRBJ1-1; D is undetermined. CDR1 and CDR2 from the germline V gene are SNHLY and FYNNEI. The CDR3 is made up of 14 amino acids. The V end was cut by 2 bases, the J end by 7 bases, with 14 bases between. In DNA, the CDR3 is TGTGCCAGCAGTGAACTTGGCTCTGCCAATGAAGCTTTCTTT. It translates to CASSELGSANEAFF. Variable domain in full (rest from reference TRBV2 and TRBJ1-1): EPEVTQTPSHQVTQMGQEVILRCVPISNHLYFYWYRQILGQKVEFLVSFYNNEISEKSEIFDDQFSVERPDGSNFTLKIRSTKLEDSAMYFCASSELGSANEAFFGQGTRLTVV.